These T cell receptor beta chains were read from a single sample in a study of beta chain features in type 1 diabetes. Some clones are missing from TCRdb's copy, which holds only in-frame ones; the method was immunoSEQ multiplex PCR. The repertoire holds some 110,000 clones, with 15% to 20% as singletons. The sequenced sample consisted of central memory CD4+ T cells from blood. These receptor sequences come from a young man with type 1 diabetes. Each CDR3 is given with its conserved first and last residue. D genes are given only for firm matches. Clone sizes are given selectively: once, few, many, or a class where the clone is expanded.

D gene	clone size	J gene	V gene	CDR3 protein	CDR3 DNA
NA	NA	TRBJ2-1	TRBV7-3	CASSQTGRGHNEQFF	TGTGCCAGCAGTCAGACAGGGAGGGGGCACAATGAGCAGTTCTTC
TRBD2	NA	TRBJ2-7	TRBV2	CASRLAEDPYEQYF	TGTGCCAGCAGACTAGCGGAGGACCCCTACGAGCAGTACTTC
NA	few	TRBJ1-4	TRBV7-8	CASSPTIQGRNEKLFF	TGTGCCAGCAGCCCTACCATACAGGGACGTAATGAAAAACTGTTTTTT
NA	NA	TRBJ2-1	TRBV18	CASSLNRDYNEQFF	TGTGCCAGCTCATTAAACAGGGATTACAATGAGCAGTTCTTC
NA	few	TRBJ2-3	TRBV7-9	CASSLGASTDTQYF	TGTGCCAGCAGCTTAGGAGCTTCCACAGATACGCAGTATTTT
TRBD1	NA	TRBJ2-3	TRBV27	CASSLFGTGGTDTQYF	TGTGCCAGCAGTTTATTCGGGACAGGGGGAACAGATACGCAGTATTTT
NA	NA	TRBJ1-3	TRBV7-9	CASSLANGPSGNTIYF	TGTGCCAGCAGCTTAGCGAACGGACCCTCTGGAAACACCATATATTTT
TRBD1	NA	TRBJ2-2	TRBV10-3	CATQGQGASGELFF	TGTGCCACCCAGGGACAGGGGGCGTCCGGGGAGCTGTTTTTT
NA	NA	TRBJ2-7	TRBV29-1	CSVQSSYEQYF	TGCAGCGTTCAGAGCTCCTACGAGCAGTACTTC
TRBD1	few	TRBJ1-5	TRBV27	CASSLSIGQGTDQPQHF	TGTGCCAGCAGTTTATCGATTGGACAGGGGACAGATCAGCCCCAGCATTTT
TRBD2	few	TRBJ2-1	TRBV6-1	CASSPTSGDNEQFF	TGTGCCAGCAGTCCTACTAGCGGGGACAATGAGCAGTTCTTC
NA	NA	TRBJ2-1	TRBV5-1	CASSLARDEQFF	TGCGCCAGCAGCTTGGCGCGGGATGAGCAGTTCTTC
NA	NA	TRBJ1-1	TRBV7-9	CASSPGLWTEAFF	TGTGCCAGCAGCCCAGGGTTGTGGACTGAAGCTTTCTTT
NA	few	TRBJ2-2	TRBV13	CASSSRWGGELFF	TGTGCCAGCAGCTCACGGTGGGGCGGGGAGCTGTTTTTT
NA	NA	TRBJ2-5	TRBV7-6	CASSSLYQETQYF	TGTGCCAGCAGCTCCTTGTACCAAGAGACCCAGTACTTC
NA	NA	TRBJ2-2	TRBV9	CASSVALNTGELFF	TGTGCCAGCAGCGTAGCCCTGAACACCGGGGAGCTGTTTTTT
TRBD2	NA	TRBJ2-5	TRBV7-6	CASSPGLASGETQYF	TGTGCCAGCAGCCCTGGACTAGCGAGTGGGGAGACCCAGTACTTC
TRBD1	NA	TRBJ2-3	TRBV29-1	CSVDQGGTDTQYF	TGCAGCGTTGATCAGGGGGGCACAGATACGCAGTATTTT
NA	few	TRBJ2-3	TRBV13	CASSLRLVMGADTQYF	TGTGCCAGCAGCCTCCGGTTAGTAATGGGCGCGGATACGCAGTATTTT
NA	NA	TRBJ1-5	TRBV7-8	CASSPGQYSNQPQHF	TGTGCCAGCAGCCCTGGACAGTATAGCAATCAGCCCCAGCATTTT